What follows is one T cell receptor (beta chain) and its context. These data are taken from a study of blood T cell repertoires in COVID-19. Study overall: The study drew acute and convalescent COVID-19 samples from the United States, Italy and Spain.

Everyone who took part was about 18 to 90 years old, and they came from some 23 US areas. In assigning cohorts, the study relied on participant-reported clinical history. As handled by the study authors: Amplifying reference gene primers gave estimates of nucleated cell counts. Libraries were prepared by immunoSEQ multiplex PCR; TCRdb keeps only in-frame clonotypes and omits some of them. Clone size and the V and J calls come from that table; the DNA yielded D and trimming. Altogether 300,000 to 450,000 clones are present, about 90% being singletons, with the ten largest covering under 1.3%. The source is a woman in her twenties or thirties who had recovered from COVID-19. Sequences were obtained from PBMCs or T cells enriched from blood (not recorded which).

CDR3 in amino acids: CASSQLRRVGEKLFF. As DNA, the CDR3 is TGCGCCAGCAGCCAATTGCGCAGGGTGGGAGAAAAACTGTTTTTT. The V call is TRBV4-3, the J call TRBJ1-4, with D possibly matching TRBD1 (5 bases). V dropped 2 bases and J dropped 8 bases, with 15 bases sitting between them. Germline CDR1 reads LGHNA; CDR2 reads YSLEER. This CDR3 comprises 15 residues.